The 8 T cell receptor beta chains reported below all come from one sample, sequenced in a study of shared clonotypes between healthy human individuals. Method: immunoSEQ multiplex PCR; TCRdb's copy keeps in-frame clones and lacks some. The sample contains around 2.1 million clones, under 97% of which appear only once. Sequences were obtained from naive CD4+ T cells sorted from blood. Subset here: CD45RA+ positively selected. These receptors were taken from a man between 18 and 29 years old in good health.

The J gene is TRBJ1-3, the V gene TRBV30; perhaps TRBD1 as D (5 bases). V gave up 2 bases and J gave up 3 bases, with 14 bases separating them. The CDR3 sequence is 15 residues long. Per germline, CDR1 GTSNPN and CDR2 SVGIG (reference sequence). Written as DNA, the CDR3 is TGTGCCTGGAGTAATGGGGGAAGGGGTGGAAACACCATATATTTT. This encodes CAWSNGGRGGNTIYF.

This chain joins TRBV6-1 and TRBJ2-2; 7 bases agree with TRBD1. Looked up from germline, CDR1 is MNHNS and CDR2 is SASEGT. CDR3 size: 15 residues. V shed 5 bases and J 3 bases; nucleotides not matched to a gene: 6. In DNA, the CDR3 is TGTGCCAGCAGTCCCGGACAGGTGGACACCGGGGAGCTGTTTTTT. Translated: CASSPGQVDTGELFF.

This clone occurred once. The chain is built from TRBV28 and TRBJ2-7; tentatively, D is TRBD1 (5 bases). CDR3 length equals 15 residues. V was trimmed by 2 bases and J by 5 bases, leaving 16 bases between them. Germline V gene data show CDR1 as MDHEN and CDR2 as SYDVKM. The CDR3 loop is CASSLTSAGKDEQYF. In nucleotides, the CDR3 is TGTGCCAGCAGTTTAACGTCGGCAGGGAAGGACGAGCAGTACTTC.

Worth noting for this clone: Additional DNA sequences in this sample encode the identical CDR3. The V and J genes are TRBV5-1 and TRBJ1-2, with a weak D call TRBD1 (6 bases). Germline V gene sequence: CDR1 SGHRS, CDR2 YFSETQ. This CDR3 is built from 14 residues. V was pared by 3 bases and J by 2 bases, with 11 bases between. The DNA for the CDR3 is TGCGCCAGCAGCTCTTCAACAGGGAACTATGGCTACACCTTC. Translating gives CASSSSTGNYGYTF.

This sequence joins TRBV2 and TRBJ1-5; D gene uncertain. The CDR3 is made up of 14 amino acids. Trimming took off 3 bases at V and 3 bases at J, with 9 bases between the two ends. CDR1 and CDR2 (germline): SNHLY, FYNNEI. The CDR3 region is CASSDQRFNQPQHF. The DNA for the CDR3 is TGTGCCAGCAGTGATCAGAGGTTCAATCAGCCCCAGCATTTT.

This chain connects TRBV29-1 to TRBJ1-2; D possibly corresponds to TRBD1 (5 bases). CDR3 length: 13 amino acids. V gave up 6 bases and J gave up 0 bases, with 11 bases separating them. Germline V lookup: CDR1 SQVTM, CDR2 ANQGSEA. The DNA of the CDR3 is TGCAGCGTCGCCAGGGAACCTAACTATGGCTACACCTTC. Amino acids: CSVAREPNYGYTF. The whole variable domain, filled in from reference TRBV29-1 and TRBJ1-2, reads SAVISQKPSRDICQRGTSLTIQCQVDSQVTMMFWYRQQPGQSLTLIATANQGSEATYESGFVIDKFPISRPNLTFSTLTVSNMSPEDSSIYLCSVAREPNYGYTFGSGTRLTVV.

The chain combines TRBV5-1 with TRBJ2-7, with D perhaps matching TRBD1 or TRBD2 (6 bases each). Per the germline V gene, CDR1 is SGHRS and CDR2 is YFSETQ. This CDR3 has 13 amino acids. V lost 3 bases to trimming and J lost 8 bases, with 15 bases between them. For the CDR3, the DNA is TGCGCCAGCAGCTCCGACCCGGGGGCTCAGCAGTACTTC. As protein: CASSSDPGAQQYF.

CDR3 bases: TGCGCCAGCAGACAAACAGGGGATTCCACTGAAGCTTTCTTT. Translated, it gives CASRQTGDSTEAFF. The gene calls are TRBV5-1 and TRBJ1-1, with 7 bases lining up with TRBD1. There are 14 residues in the CDR3. Trimming cost V 5 bases and J 4 bases; bases outside gene matches: 8. Germline values: CDR1 SGHRS, CDR2 YFSETQ.